This T cell receptor beta chain was retrieved from a study of T-cell memory formation after mild COVID-19. About the research overall: Most TCR clusters belonged to a single donor.

This clonotype turned up a few times. TCRdb independently ran MiXCR on the 5' RACE reads; one entry per CDR3 protein. There are approximately 490,000 distinct CDR3 sequences in the sample; about 20% occur only once, and around 12% lies in the top ten. The TCR comes from an adult woman who had mild COVID-19 (a few samples of this study predate the infection). Cell type and time point are not known. The sample consisted of PBMCs or a T cell subset sorted from them (not recorded which).

The CDR3 reads CASSSPGKGSNSPLHF. In DNA, the CDR3 is TGTGCCAGCAGTTCCCCGGGAAAAGGGAGTAATTCACCCCTCCACTTT. This chain joins TRBV27 and TRBJ1-6; D not certain. V lost 4 bases and J 6 bases, leaving 16 bases between the germline ends. Germline CDR1 MNHEY, CDR2 SMNVEV (reference sequence). This CDR3 comprises 16 residues.